This paragraph reports one T cell receptor (beta chain). This record comes from a study of blood T cell repertoires in COVID-19. Study-wide background: Italy, Spain and the United States were the sources of the convalescent and acute COVID-19 samples. Nucleic acid was either cDNA or gDNA, and it came from T cells, B-cell-depleted T cells, or PBMCs.

Produced via immunoSEQ multiplex PCR; TCRdb's table is partial and in-frame only. The sample includes some 190,000 clones, under 80% of them seen just once. The receptor comes from a woman aged 50 to 60 with acute COVID-19. The sequenced material came from PBMCs or T cells enriched from blood (not recorded which).

The CDR3 is CASSLALAGATQETQYF. DNA of the CDR3: TGTGCCAGCAGCCTGGCCCTAGCGGGGGCCACCCAAGAGACCCAGTACTTC. This rearrangement joins TRBV5-5 to TRBJ2-5; 10 nucleotides match TRBD2. Germline CDR1 and CDR2: SGHKS and YYEKEE (reference sequence). The length of the CDR3 is 17 residues. With 4 bases clipped from V and 1 base from J, the junction kept 10 bases outside the gene matches.